The rows below give T cell receptor beta chains drawn from one sample of a study of shared clonotypes between healthy human individuals. Measured with immunoSEQ multiplex PCR; TCRdb has only the in-frame clones, and not every one. The repertoire has millions of clones, more than 85% of them found once; the top ten carry 1.5% to 2%. Source material: naive CD8+ T cells from PBMCs. All receptors derive from a man aged 18 to 29 in good health. Some clones in this sample may be carry-over from other donors' samples. The CDR3 runs from the conserved cysteine through the conserved F or W. D genes are given only for firm matches. Rows may omit the clone size; those that give it use once, few, many or a size class.

TRBV4-3	-	-	TRBJ2-1	TGCGCCAGCAGCCAAAACTCACCCGGGACCGAAGACAATGAGCAGTTCTTC	CASSQNSPGTEDNEQFF
TRBV27	-	-	TRBJ2-7	TGTGCCAGCAGTTTTGTAATGACAGCGCCTGGCGAGCAGTACTTC	CASSFVMTAPGEQYF
TRBV6-5	few	-	TRBJ2-1	TGTGCCAGCAGTTGGTACAATGAGCAGTTCTTC	CASSWYNEQFF
TRBV10-3	few	TRBD1	TRBJ2-3	TGTGCCATCAGTGAGTCGATTGTGGCGGGGACAGGGGTCGTGCATACGCAGTATTTT	CAISESIVAGTGVVHTQYF
TRBV5-1	-	-	TRBJ1-1	TGCGCCAGCAGACTTTGGGGAACGGAGAACACTGAAGCTTTCTTT	CASRLWGTENTEAFF
TRBV29-1	once	TRBD2	TRBJ2-1	TGCAGCGCTCCTCAGGGACTAGCGTCCTACAATGAGCAGTTCTTC	CSAPQGLASYNEQFF
TRBV11-2	-	-	TRBJ1-2	TGTGCCAGCAGCTTAGAAACAGGCCGCTATGGCTACACCTTC	CASSLETGRYGYTF
TRBV7-9	-	-	TRBJ2-7	TGTGCCAGCAGCTCAGGGGCCCACGAGCAGTACTTC	CASSSGAHEQYF
TRBV28	-	-	TRBJ2-2	TGTGCCAGCAGCAGCGGGCAGAACACCGGGGAGCTGTTTTTT	CASSSGQNTGELFF
TRBV9	-	TRBD2	TRBJ2-3	TGTGCCAGCAGCGGCCGTATAGCGGGTATTTCGAGGGATACGCAGTATTTT	CASSGRIAGISRDTQYF
TRBV27	-	TRBD1	TRBJ2-1	TGTGCCAGCAGTTTCGTGACAGGGACGAGTAATGAGCAGTTCTTC	CASSFVTGTSNEQFF
TRBV29-1	once	-	TRBJ1-2	TGCAGCGTTGATATAGGGAACTATGGCTACACCTTC	CSVDIGNYGYTF
TRBV27	-	-	TRBJ2-7	TGTGCCAGCAGTTTGGGGCCCGAGCAGTACTTC	CASSLGPEQYF
TRBV2	-	TRBD1	TRBJ1-2	TGTGCCAGCAGTGGAGGGGGACAGGGGGACTATGGCTACACCTTC	CASSGGGQGDYGYTF
TRBV9	-	TRBD1	TRBJ2-7	TGTGCCAGCAGCGCCGACAGGGGGGGATACGAGCAGTACTTC	CASSADRGGYEQYF
TRBV7-8	once	TRBD2	TRBJ2-2	TGTGCCAGCAGCTTAGGACTAGCGGGAGTTGACGGGGAGCTGTTTTTT	CASSLGLAGVDGELFF
TRBV6-1	-	-	TRBJ1-1	TGTGCCAGCAGTGAACGGGGGATGAACACTGAAGCTTTCTTT	CASSERGMNTEAFF
TRBV5-1	-	TRBD2	TRBJ2-7	TGCGCCAGCAGCTTCCGACTAGCGGAGGGGAGGGAGCAGTACTTC	CASSFRLAEGREQYF
TRBV27	-	-	TRBJ2-2	TGTGCCAGCACGAACACCGCTGGGGAGCTGTTTTTT	CASTNTAGELFF
TRBV19	-	TRBD2	TRBJ2-1	TGTGCCAGTAGTATATCCCGTGCTAGCGGCAATGAGCAGTTCTTC	CASSISRASGNEQFF
TRBV10-3	-	TRBD1	TRBJ2-3	TGTGCCATCAGTGAGTCGGGGGACAGGGCCCCCCCAGATACGCAGTATTTT	CAISESGDRAPPDTQYF
TRBV15	-	-	TRBJ2-5	TGTGCCACCAGCAGCCTGGGGCCGGCCCAGTACTTC	CATSSLGPAQYF
TRBV28	-	-	TRBJ2-3	TGTGCCAGCCTGACTCTTAGCGGAGGCACGGATACGCCCCAACGAGCGCAGTATTTT	CASLTLSGGTDTPQRAQYF
TRBV10-2	-	-	TRBJ2-1	TGCGCCAGCAGTGGATCTTCGGCGATTTCAATTAACGAGCAGTTCTTC	CASSGSSAISINEQFF
TRBV28	-	-	TRBJ1-2	TGTGCCAGCAGTCTTCCAGGGTTTAACTATGGCTACACCTTC	CASSLPGFNYGYTF
TRBV2	-	TRBD1	TRBJ1-2	TGTGCCAGCAGTGGGATTGACAGGGAAACTAACTATGGCTACACCTTC	CASSGIDRETNYGYTF
TRBV27	-	TRBD1	TRBJ1-2	TGTGCCAGCAGTTTATCTCTTCGGACAGGGAGCGGAATATATGGCTACACCTTC	CASSLSLRTGSGIYGYTF
TRBV14	-	-	TRBJ1-5	TGTGCCAGCAGCCAAGAAGAGCAGGGACATCAGCCCCAGCATTTT	CASSQEEQGHQPQHF
TRBV11-2	once	TRBD1	TRBJ2-2	TGTGCCAGCAGCTTGGGACAGCGCACCGGGGAGCTGTTTTTT	CASSLGQRTGELFF
TRBV28	-	TRBD2	TRBJ2-1	TGTGCCAGCAGTTTGCTAGCGGGAGTCGGCAATGAGCAGTTCTTC	CASSLLAGVGNEQFF
TRBV15	-	-	TRBJ1-1	TGTGCCACCAGCAAAGACAGCCAGATGAACACTGAAGCTTTCTTT	CATSKDSQMNTEAFF
TRBV10-2	-	-	TRBJ2-3	TGCGCCAGCAGTGAGCCGACGAGGGATGACCACACAGATACGCAGTATTTT	CASSEPTRDDHTDTQYF
TRBV28	few	-	TRBJ1-1	TGTGCCAGCAGCTCCCCGGGTGAAGCTTTCTTT	CASSSPGEAFF
TRBV4-1	-	TRBD2	TRBJ2-7	TGCGCCAGCAGCCCGACTCGACTAGCATCCTACGAGCAGTACTTC	CASSPTRLASYEQYF
TRBV28	-	-	TRBJ2-7	TGTGCCAGCAGTTTTGCTGTTCAGACACTTTCTACGGTCTACGAGCAGTACTTC	CASSFAVQTLSTVYEQYF
TRBV5-6	-	-	TRBJ1-5	TGTGCCAGCAGCATTGGAGAGGGTTGGGGCAATCAGCCCCAGCATTTT	CASSIGEGWGNQPQHF
TRBV4-1	-	-	TRBJ2-7	TGCGCCAGCAGCCCCGACAGGTCCTACAAGCAGTACTTC	CASSPDRSYKQYF
TRBV7-9	-	-	TRBJ2-7	TGTGCCAGCAGCTTAGCCGGGGGTTACGAGCAGTACTTC	CASSLAGGYEQYF
TRBV7-9	few	-	TRBJ1-5	TGTGCCAGCAGCCCCGGGAACAATCAGCCCCAGCATTTT	CASSPGNNQPQHF
TRBV27	-	TRBD2	TRBJ2-1	TGTGCCAGCAGTCAAATCGGGACTAGCGGGGTCTCCTACAATGAGCAGTTCTTC	CASSQIGTSGVSYNEQFF
TRBV6-5	-	-	TRBJ1-1	TGTGCCAGCGGGAGACCAAGGAACACTGAAGCTTTCTTT	CASGRPRNTEAFF
TRBV5-6	-	TRBD1	TRBJ1-1	TGTGCCAGCAGCAGCGGACAGGGCGTCGGCACTGAAGCTTTCTTT	CASSSGQGVGTEAFF